The entry that follows covers one T cell receptor beta chain sequence. Its matching antigen is unknown. The data belong to a study of shared clonotypes between healthy human individuals. Authors' processing steps: Sequence data from immunoSEQ were junction-only and lacked quality scores; consequently, filtering differed. The repertoire was sequenced with immunoSEQ multiplex PCR; TCRdb's copy has only in-frame clones and lacks some. The V and J calls and clone size come from that table; D and trimming were worked out from the DNA. The sample contains about 1,500,000 clones, approximately 96% of which appear only once. Findings of the study overall: Rarefaction showed sorted-subset sequencing was incomplete despite large depth.

CDR1 and CDR2 from the germline V gene are SGHTA and FQGTGA. The CDR3 length is 16 residues. The ends lost 5 bases at V and 3 bases at J; junction bases unmatched: 10. The sequenced sample consisted of naive CD4+ T cells sorted from blood. Subset indicated: CD45RA+ positively selected. This TCR was sampled from a man aged 25-45 years in good health. The rearrangement links TRBV7-3 to TRBJ2-3, with 8 positions matching TRBD2. CDR3 region: CASSPTSGVGTDTQYF. In nucleotides, the CDR3 is TGTGCCAGCAGCCCCACTAGCGGCGTTGGGACAGATACGCAGTATTTT.